This TCR beta chain appears in the sequencing data of a study of blood T cell repertoires in COVID-19. At the level of the study: Samples taken during acute and convalescent COVID-19 were collected in the United States, Italy and Spain. Nucleic acid was either cDNA or gDNA, and it came from T cells, B-cell-depleted T cells, or PBMCs.

Germline assignment: CDR1 KGHDR and CDR2 SFDVKD. Trimming removed 3 bases from V and 4 bases from J; junction bases left unmatched: 0. This CDR3 spans 13 amino acids. This clone was observed a handful of times. In the original processing: Cell counts per sample came from amplifying reference gene primers. The table came from immunoSEQ multiplex PCR; TCRdb's copy has only in-frame clones and leaves some out. V, J and clone size are those of that table, while D and trimming were read from the DNA. This table has some 190,000 clones, about 85% appearing once. This chain connects TRBV24-1 to TRBJ1-1; 8 positions agree with TRBD1. The sequence was obtained from a woman in her fifties or sixties with acute or convalescent COVID-19. Sample: peripheral blood. The CDR3 reads CATSDTGGTEAFF. The CDR3 DNA follows: TGTGCCACCAGTGATACAGGGGGCACTGAAGCTTTCTTT.